The rows below give T cell receptor beta chains drawn from one sample of a study of response to subunit inactivated influenza vaccine. MiXCR, run by TCRdb on the RT-PCR reads, gives a single entry per CDR3 protein. The table shows more than 550,000 distinct CDR3 sequences, with approximately 12% occurring only once. The source was PBMCs from blood, collected on the day of vaccination. These receptors originate from a man in his fifties who received an inactivated influenza vaccine. The CDR3 runs from the conserved cysteine through the conserved F or W. The D gene is left open where the match is weak.

d_gene	v_gene	len	CDR3aa
-	TRBV20-1	14	CSAKGQSPGETQYF
TRBD1	TRBV27	14	CASSSVGQYYGYTF
-	TRBV27	14	CASSADGGSYEQYF
-	TRBV12-3/TRBV12-4	16	CASSQSVGAGTGELFF
-	TRBV12-3/TRBV12-4	14	CASSQGHLGETQYF
-	TRBV3-1	15	CASSQETTGSYEQYF
-	TRBV12-3/TRBV12-4	17	CASSLELGGTAYNEQFF
-	TRBV20-1	15	CSARGRPPYYNEQFF
TRBD1	TRBV5-1	13	CASSDRGSETQYF
-	TRBV7-8	16	CASSLGIRGIGGELFF
TRBD2	TRBV20-1	12	CSDGTRKETQYF
-	TRBV11-2	14	CASSWSLRDYGYTF
-	TRBV6-2/TRBV6-3	13	CASSYHPRETQYF
TRBD1	TRBV15	15	CATSRVETGGYEQYF
-	TRBV11-1	18	CASSLASGADYSNQPQHF
-	TRBV7-9	15	CASSLDRTAAYEQYF
TRBD1	TRBV5-1	14	CASREQGGTGELFF
TRBD1	TRBV12-3/TRBV12-4	15	CASSPGQTFGNTIYF
TRBD2	TRBV24-1	18	CATSEPQGGLAGTETQYF
TRBD1	TRBV3-1	16	CASSQLTGGGTGELFF
-	TRBV5-1	13	CASSSSPNSPLHF
-	TRBV5-6	15	CASSPMGRVTGELFF